The 10 T cell receptor beta chains in this list originate from one sample, sequenced in a study of shared clonotypes between healthy human individuals. Here immunoSEQ multiplex PCR was the method, and the copy in TCRdb shows in-frame clones only, minus some. Here the sample spans around 2.5 million clones, 93% being singletons. Sequenced input: naive CD4+ T cells from PBMCs. Subset given: CD45RA+ positively selected. These receptors all come from a man younger than 35 in good health. Some clones in this sample may be carry-over from other donors' samples.

The genes are TRBV27 and TRBJ1-1; possibly TRBD1 for D (5 bases). The CDR3 runs to 14 residues. The V end lost 4 bases, the J end lost 5 bases, and 14 bases lay between the germline ends. The germline V gene encodes CDR1 MNHEY and CDR2 SMNVEV (reference sequence). DNA of the CDR3: TGTGCCAGCAGTTGGGCGGGGCGAGAGACTGAAGCTTTCTTT. Amino acid sequence: CASSWAGRETEAFF.

As to this clone: In the same sample, other DNA sequences code for this CDR3. This chain joins TRBV5-4 and TRBJ1-5, with a weak D call TRBD1 (5 bases). The CDR3 loop spans 13 amino acids. The V end lost 4 bases, the J end lost 4 bases, and 9 bases lay between the germline ends. Per the germline V gene, CDR1 is SGHNT and CDR2 is YYREEE (reference sequence). The CDR3, as DNA: TGTGCCAGCAGCCGCGACAGTAATCAGCCCCAGCATTTT. It is translated as CASSRDSNQPQHF. The full variable domain, completed using reference TRBV5-4 and TRBJ1-5, is ETGVTQSPTHLIKTRGQQVTLRCSSQSGHNTVSWYQQALGQGPQFIFQYYREEENGRGNFPPRFSGLQFPNYSSELNVNALELDDSALYLCASSRDSNQPQHFGDGTRLSIL.

The chain recombines TRBV25-1 with TRBJ2-3; 7 nucleotides agree with TRBD2. Trimming at V came to 2 bases and at J to 4 bases, leaving 6 bases not matched to a gene. Looked up from germline, CDR1 is MGHDK and CDR2 is SYGVNS. The CDR3 extends over 15 amino acids. The CDR3 DNA sequence: TGTGCCAGCAGTGAACTCGCGGGAGCCCCAGATACGCAGTATTTT. Protein sequence: CASSELAGAPDTQYF.

The V call is TRBV5-1, the J call TRBJ1-1; the match to TRBD1 covers 7 bases. The CDR3 consists of 15 residues. Germline loops: CDR1 SGHRS, CDR2 YFSETQ. V was pared by 0 bases and J by 3 bases, with 5 bases of the junction left unmatched. CDR3 in amino acids: CASSLATGVYTEAFF. The CDR3 DNA follows: TGCGCCAGCAGCTTGGCCACAGGGGTCTACACTGAAGCTTTCTTT.

The chain is built from TRBV28 and TRBJ1-1; D call uncertain. V was trimmed by 3 bases and J by 4 bases, leaving 12 bases between them. This CDR3 has 14 residues. Germline CDR1 MDHEN, CDR2 SYDVKM. CDR3 protein: CASSFREGTTEAFF. The DNA of the CDR3 is TGTGCCAGCAGTTTCCGCGAGGGTACCACTGAAGCTTTCTTT.

This chain uses TRBV6-5 with TRBJ2-2; possibly TRBD1 for D (6 bases). V lost 5 bases to trimming and J lost 7 bases, with 14 bases between them. CDR1 MNHEY and CDR2 SVGAGI come from the germline V gene. The CDR3 covers 14 residues. CDR3 protein: CASSQGHSGGELFF. The CDR3 DNA sequence: TGTGCCAGCAGTCAGGGACACTCGGGCGGGGAGCTGTTTTTT.

V is TRBV18 and J is TRBJ2-5; D is perhaps TRBD1 or TRBD2 (5 bases each). From germline, CDR1 is KGHSH and CDR2 LQKENI. The CDR3 is made up of 14 amino acids. Deletions cut 3 bases from V and 5 bases from J, with 13 bases between. The CDR3 reads CASSPYGGYETQYF. For the CDR3, the DNA is TGTGCCAGCTCACCTTATGGGGGATACGAGACCCAGTACTTC.

On this clone: This specimen includes other DNA sequences encoding the same CDR3. This chain uses TRBV5-1 with TRBJ2-3; D remains ambiguous. The V and J ends lost 4 bases and 0 bases respectively, with 9 bases between them. The CDR3 spans 14 residues. Germline V gene lookup returns CDR1 SGHRS and CDR2 YFSETQ. CDR3 region: CASSAGSSTDTQYF. The CDR3 coding sequence is TGCGCCAGCAGCGCAGGTTCGAGCACAGATACGCAGTATTTT.

The genes are TRBV5-5 and TRBJ1-1; TRBD1 is a possible D gene (5 bases). The ends were cut back, 4 bases at V and 0 bases at J, with 13 bases in the middle. The CDR3 covers 15 residues. From germline, CDR1 is SGHKS and CDR2 YYEKEE (reference sequence). CDR3 amino acids: CASSGQQAVNTEAFF. In nucleotides, the CDR3 is TGTGCCAGCAGCGGTCAACAGGCGGTGAACACTGAAGCTTTCTTT.

The V gene is TRBV12-5, the J gene TRBJ1-1, with D hard to call. This CDR3 is built from 14 residues. CDR1 LGHNT and CDR2 FRNRAP come from the germline V gene. V lost 1 base, J lost 8 bases, and 14 bases lay in between. CDR3 nucleotide sequence: TGTGCTAGTGGTTTGGCCCCCAACTCAGCCGAAGCTTTCTTT. Translation gives CASGLAPNSAEAFF.